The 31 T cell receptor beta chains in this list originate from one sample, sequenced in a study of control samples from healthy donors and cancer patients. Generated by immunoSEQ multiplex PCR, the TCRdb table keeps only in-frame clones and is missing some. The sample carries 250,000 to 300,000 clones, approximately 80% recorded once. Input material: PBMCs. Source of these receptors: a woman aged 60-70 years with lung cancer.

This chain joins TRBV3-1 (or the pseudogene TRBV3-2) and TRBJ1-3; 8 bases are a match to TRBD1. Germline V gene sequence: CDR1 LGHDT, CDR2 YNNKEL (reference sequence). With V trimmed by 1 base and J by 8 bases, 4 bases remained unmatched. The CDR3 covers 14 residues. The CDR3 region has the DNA TGTGCCAGCAGCCAAGCCGACAGGGGCCACACCATATATTTT. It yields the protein CASSQADRGHTIYF.

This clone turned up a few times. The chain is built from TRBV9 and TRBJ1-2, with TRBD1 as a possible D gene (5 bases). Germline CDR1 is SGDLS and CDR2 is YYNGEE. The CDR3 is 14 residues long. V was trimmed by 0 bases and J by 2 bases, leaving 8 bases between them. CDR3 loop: CASSVAEGNYGYTF. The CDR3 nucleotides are TGTGCCAGCAGCGTAGCGGAGGGGAACTATGGCTACACCTTC.

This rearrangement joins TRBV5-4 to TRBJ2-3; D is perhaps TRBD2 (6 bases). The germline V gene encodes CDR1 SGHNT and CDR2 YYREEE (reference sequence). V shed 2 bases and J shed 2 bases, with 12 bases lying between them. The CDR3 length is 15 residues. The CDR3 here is CASSLPGLYTDTQYF. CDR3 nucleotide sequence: TGTGCCAGCAGCTTACCGGGACTGTACACAGATACGCAGTATTTT.

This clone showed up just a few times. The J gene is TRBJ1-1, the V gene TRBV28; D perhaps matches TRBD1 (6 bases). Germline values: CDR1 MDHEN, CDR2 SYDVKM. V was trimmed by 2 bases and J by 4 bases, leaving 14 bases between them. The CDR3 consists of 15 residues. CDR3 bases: TGTGCCAGCAGTTTACAGGGGCGTCGGGCCACTGAAGCTTTCTTT. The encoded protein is CASSLQGRRATEAFF.

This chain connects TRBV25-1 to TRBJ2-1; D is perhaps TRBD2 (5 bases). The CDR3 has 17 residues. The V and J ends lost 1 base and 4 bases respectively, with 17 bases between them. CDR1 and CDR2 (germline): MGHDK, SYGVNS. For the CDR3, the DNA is TGTGCCAGCAGTGAATCGAGGGCGGAAATTTTTTACAATGAGCAGTTCTTC. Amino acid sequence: CASSESRAEIFYNEQFF.

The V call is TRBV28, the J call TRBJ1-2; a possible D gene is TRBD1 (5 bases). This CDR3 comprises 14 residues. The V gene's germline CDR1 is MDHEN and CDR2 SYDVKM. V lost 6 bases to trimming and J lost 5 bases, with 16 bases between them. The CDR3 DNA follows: TGTGCCAGCAGCTTGGGGGGGGAGATGTATGGCTACACCTTC. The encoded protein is CASSLGGEMYGYTF.

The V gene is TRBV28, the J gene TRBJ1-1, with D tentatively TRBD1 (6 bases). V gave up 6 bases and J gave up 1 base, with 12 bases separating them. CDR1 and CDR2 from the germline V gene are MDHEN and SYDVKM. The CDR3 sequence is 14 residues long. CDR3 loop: CASRQIQGNTEAFF. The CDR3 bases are TGTGCCAGCAGACAGATACAGGGGAACACTGAAGCTTTCTTT.

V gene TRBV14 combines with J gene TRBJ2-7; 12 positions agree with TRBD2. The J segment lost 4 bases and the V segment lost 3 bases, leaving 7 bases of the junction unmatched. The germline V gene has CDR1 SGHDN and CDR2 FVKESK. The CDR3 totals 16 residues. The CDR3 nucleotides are TGTGCCAGCAGCCATGGACTAGCGGGGAGAGTATACGAGCAGTACTTC. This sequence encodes CASSHGLAGRVYEQYF. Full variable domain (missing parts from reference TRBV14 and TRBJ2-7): EAGVTQFPSHSVIEKGQTVTLRCDPISGHDNLYWYRRVMGKEIKFLLHFVKESKQDESGMPNNRFLAERTGGTYSTLKVQPAELEDSGVYFCASSHGLAGRVYEQYFGPGTRLTVT.

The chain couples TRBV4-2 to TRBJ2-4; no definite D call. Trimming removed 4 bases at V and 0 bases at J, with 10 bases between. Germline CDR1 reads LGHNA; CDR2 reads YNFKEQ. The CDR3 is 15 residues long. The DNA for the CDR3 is TGTGCCAGCAGCCCTAGACTGTTAGCCAAAAACATTCAGTACTTC. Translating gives CASSPRLLAKNIQYF.

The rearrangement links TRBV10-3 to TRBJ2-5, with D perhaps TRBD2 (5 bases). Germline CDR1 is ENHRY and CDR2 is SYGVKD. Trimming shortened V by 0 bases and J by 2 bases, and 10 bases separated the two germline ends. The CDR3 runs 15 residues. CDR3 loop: CAISESMTGQETQYF. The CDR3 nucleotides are TGTGCCATCAGTGAGTCAATGACGGGACAAGAGACCCAGTACTTC.

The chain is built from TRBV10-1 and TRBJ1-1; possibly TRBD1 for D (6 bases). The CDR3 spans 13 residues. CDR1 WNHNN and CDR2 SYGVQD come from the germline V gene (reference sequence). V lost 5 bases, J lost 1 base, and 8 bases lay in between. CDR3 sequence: CASSRTANTEAFF. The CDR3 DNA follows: TGCGCCAGCAGTCGGACAGCGAACACTGAAGCTTTCTTT.

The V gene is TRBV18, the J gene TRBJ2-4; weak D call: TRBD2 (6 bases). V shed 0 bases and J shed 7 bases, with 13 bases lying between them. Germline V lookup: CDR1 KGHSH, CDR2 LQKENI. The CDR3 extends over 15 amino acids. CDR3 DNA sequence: TGTGCCAGCTCACCACCAACGGCGAGCGGGAACATTCAGTACTTC. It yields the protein CASSPPTASGNIQYF. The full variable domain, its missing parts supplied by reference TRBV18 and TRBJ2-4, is NAGVMQNPRHLVRRRGQEARLRCSPMKGHSHVYWYRQLPEEGLKFMVYLQKENIIDESGMPKERFSAEFPKEGPSILRIQQVVRGDSAAYFCASSPPTASGNIQYFGAGTRLSVL.

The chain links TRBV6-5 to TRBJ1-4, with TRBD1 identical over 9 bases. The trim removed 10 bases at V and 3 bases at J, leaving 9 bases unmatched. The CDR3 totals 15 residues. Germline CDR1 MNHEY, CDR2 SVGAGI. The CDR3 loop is CATKTGGTSNEKLFF. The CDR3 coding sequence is TGTGCCACCAAGACAGGGGGAACCTCTAATGAAAAACTGTTTTTT.

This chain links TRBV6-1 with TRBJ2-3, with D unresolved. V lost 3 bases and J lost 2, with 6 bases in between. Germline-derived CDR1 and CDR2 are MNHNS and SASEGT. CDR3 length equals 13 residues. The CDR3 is CASSDSNTDTQYF. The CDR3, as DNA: TGTGCCAGCAGTGATTCTAACACAGATACGCAGTATTTT.

In nucleotides, the CDR3 is TGTGCCAGCAGTTTAAATAGCGAGGCCATTCAGTACTTC. Amino acid sequence: CASSLNSEAIQYF. The genes are TRBV27 and TRBJ2-4; maybe TRBD2 (5 bases). CDR1 MNHEY and CDR2 SMNVEV come from the germline V gene (reference sequence). V gave up 2 bases and J gave up 9 bases, with 11 bases separating them. The CDR3 contains 13 residues.

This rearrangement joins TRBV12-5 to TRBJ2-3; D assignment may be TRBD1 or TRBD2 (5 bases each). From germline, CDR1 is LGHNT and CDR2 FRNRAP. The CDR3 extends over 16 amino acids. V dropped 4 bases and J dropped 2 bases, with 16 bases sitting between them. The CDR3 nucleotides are TGTGCTAGTGGTTCCCCCGGGGCACAAATCACAGATACGCAGTATTTT. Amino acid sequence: CASGSPGAQITDTQYF.

Here the CDR3 reads CASSPQGSSYNEQFF. In DNA, the CDR3 is TGTGCCAGCTCACCGCAGGGGAGCTCCTACAATGAGCAGTTCTTC. The rearrangement joins TRBV18 to TRBJ2-1, with D perhaps matching TRBD1 (6 bases). This CDR3 has 15 residues. CDR1 is KGHSH and CDR2 is LQKENI in the germline V gene. With 3 bases removed from V and 0 bases from J, the gap between germline ends came to 9 bases. Looking up the rest from reference TRBV18 and TRBJ2-1 gives the full variable domain: NAGVMQNPRHLVRRRGQEARLRCSPMKGHSHVYWYRQLPEEGLKFMVYLQKENIIDESGMPKERFSAEFPKEGPSILRIQQVVRGDSAAYFCASSPQGSSYNEQFFGPGTRLTVL.

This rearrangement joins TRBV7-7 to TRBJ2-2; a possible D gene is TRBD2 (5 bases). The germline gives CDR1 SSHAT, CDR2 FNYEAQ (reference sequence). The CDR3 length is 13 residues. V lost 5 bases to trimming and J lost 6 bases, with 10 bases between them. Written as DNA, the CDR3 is TGTGCCAGCAGCCCCCTCGGGGCCGGGGAGCTGTTTTTT. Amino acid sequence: CASSPLGAGELFF. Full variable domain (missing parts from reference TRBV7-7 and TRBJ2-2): GAGVSQSPRYKVTKRGQDVTLRCDPISSHATLYWYQQALGQGPEFLTYFNYEAQPDKSGLPSDRFSAERPEGSISTLTIQRTEQRDSAMYRCASSPLGAGELFFGEGSRLTVL.

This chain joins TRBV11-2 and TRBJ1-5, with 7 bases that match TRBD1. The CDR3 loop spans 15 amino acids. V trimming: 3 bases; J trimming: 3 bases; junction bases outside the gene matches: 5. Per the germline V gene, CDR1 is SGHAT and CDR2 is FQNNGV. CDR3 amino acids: CASSFGEGANQPQHF. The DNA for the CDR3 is TGTGCCAGCAGCTTCGGCGAGGGGGCCAATCAGCCCCAGCATTTT.

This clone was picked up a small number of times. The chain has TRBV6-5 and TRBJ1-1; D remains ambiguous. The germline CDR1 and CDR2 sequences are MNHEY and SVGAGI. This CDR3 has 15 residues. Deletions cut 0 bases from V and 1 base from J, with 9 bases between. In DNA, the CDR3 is TGTGCCAGCAGTTACTCCGACGGATGGAACACTGAAGCTTTCTTT. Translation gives CASSYSDGWNTEAFF.

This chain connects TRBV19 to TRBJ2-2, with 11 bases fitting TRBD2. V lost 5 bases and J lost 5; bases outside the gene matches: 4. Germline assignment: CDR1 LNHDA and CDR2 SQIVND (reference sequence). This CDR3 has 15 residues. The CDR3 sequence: CASSGASGGTGELFF. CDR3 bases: TGTGCCAGTAGTGGCGCTAGCGGGGGGACCGGGGAGCTGTTTTTT.

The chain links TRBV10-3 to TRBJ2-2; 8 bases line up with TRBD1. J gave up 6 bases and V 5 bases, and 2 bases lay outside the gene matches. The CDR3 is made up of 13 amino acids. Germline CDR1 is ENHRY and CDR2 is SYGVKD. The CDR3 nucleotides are TGTGCCATCAGTAGACAGGGGTCCGGGGAGCTGTTTTTT. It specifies CAISRQGSGELFF.

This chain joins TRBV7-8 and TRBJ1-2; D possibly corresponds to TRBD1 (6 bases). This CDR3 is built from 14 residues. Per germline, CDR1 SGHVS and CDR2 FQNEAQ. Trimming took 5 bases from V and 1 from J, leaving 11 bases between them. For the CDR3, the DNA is TGTGCCAGCAGCCCAGGGGATTTTAACTATGGCTACACCTTC. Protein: CASSPGDFNYGYTF.

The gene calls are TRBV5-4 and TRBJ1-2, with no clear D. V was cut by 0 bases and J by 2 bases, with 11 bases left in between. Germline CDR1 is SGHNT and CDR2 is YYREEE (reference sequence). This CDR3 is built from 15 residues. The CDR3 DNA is TGTGCCAGCAGCTTGGTCGGGCAGCCGAACTATGGCTACACCTTC. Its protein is CASSLVGQPNYGYTF.

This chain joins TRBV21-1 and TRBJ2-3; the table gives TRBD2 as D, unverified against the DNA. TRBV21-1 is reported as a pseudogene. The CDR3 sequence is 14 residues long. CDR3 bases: TGTGCCAGCAGCAATTACCCTTTGCGAGATACGCAGTATTTT. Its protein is CASSNYPLRDTQYF.

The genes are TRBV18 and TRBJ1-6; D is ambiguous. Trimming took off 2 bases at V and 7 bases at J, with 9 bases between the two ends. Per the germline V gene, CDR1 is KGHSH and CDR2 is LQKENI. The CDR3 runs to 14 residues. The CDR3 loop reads CASSPDLSNSPLHF. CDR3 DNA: TGTGCCAGCTCACCAGACTTGAGCAATTCACCCCTCCACTTT.

Here the CDR3 reads CATSRDLDGYGYTF. CDR3 nucleotide sequence: TGTGCCACCAGCAGAGACCTGGACGGCTATGGCTACACCTTC. The chain links TRBV15 to TRBJ1-2; D gene unclear. The length of the CDR3 is 14 residues. Germline V lookup: CDR1 LNHNV, CDR2 YYDKDF (reference sequence). V gave up 0 bases and J gave up 4 bases, with 9 bases separating them.

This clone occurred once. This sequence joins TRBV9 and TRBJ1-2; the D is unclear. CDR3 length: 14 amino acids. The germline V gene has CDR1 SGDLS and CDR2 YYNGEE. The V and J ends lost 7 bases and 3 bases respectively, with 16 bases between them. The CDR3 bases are TGTGCCAGCTCTAGACTGATAAGCGACTATGGCTACACCTTC. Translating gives CASSRLISDYGYTF.

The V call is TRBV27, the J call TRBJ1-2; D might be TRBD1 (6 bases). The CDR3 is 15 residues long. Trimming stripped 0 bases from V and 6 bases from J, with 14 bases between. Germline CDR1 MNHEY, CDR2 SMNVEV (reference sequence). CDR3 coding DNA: TGTGCCAGCAGTTTATCGACGGGGGCAGTCCATGGCTACACCTTC. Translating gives CASSLSTGAVHGYTF.

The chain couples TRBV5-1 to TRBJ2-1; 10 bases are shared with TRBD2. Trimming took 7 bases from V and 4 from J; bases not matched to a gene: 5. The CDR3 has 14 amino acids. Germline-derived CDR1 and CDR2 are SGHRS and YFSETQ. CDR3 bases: TGCGCCAGCGGACCTAGCGGGGGATACAATGAGCAGTTCTTC. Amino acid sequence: CASGPSGGYNEQFF.

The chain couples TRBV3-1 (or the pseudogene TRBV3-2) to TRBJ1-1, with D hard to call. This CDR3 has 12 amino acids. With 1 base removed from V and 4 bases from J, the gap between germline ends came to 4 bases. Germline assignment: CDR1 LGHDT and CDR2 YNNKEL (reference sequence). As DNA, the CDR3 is TGTGCCAGCAGCCAAGGAGGCACTGAAGCTTTCTTT. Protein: CASSQGGTEAFF.